This paragraph covers one T cell receptor (beta chain) sequence. Its antigen is undetermined. This specimen comes from a study of identical twins. TCRdb reprocessed the 5' RACE reads with MiXCR, giving one entry per CDR3 protein. Among about 690,000 distinct CDR3 sequences listed, 21% were seen once. This CDR3 has 14 amino acids. The V end was cut by 5 bases, the J end by 8 bases, with 16 bases between. Germline V CDR1 and CDR2: SGHTA, FQGNSA. Regarding the study as a whole: Monozygotic twins shared more out-of-frame TCR alpha than recombination models predicted. Abundant beta clonotypes from cord blood had fewer insertions, unlike memory repertoires, which showed none. Low generation probability was overrepresented in out-of-frame alpha sequences shared by twins.

This sample also belongs to another study, concerning T cells expressing NK-cell markers. This second study notes: The authors restricted sorting to alpha-beta TCR T cells with an anti-gamma-delta TCR antibody in several experiments.

Sequencing was performed on PBMCs. The chain links TRBV7-2 to TRBJ2-1; D gene unclear. The clonotype originates from a woman aged 18-29 years in good health. The CDR3 bases are TGTGCCAGCAGCCCCTCCTCGGCGGTGCATGAGCAGTTCTTC. This gives the protein CASSPSSAVHEQFF.